The rows below give T cell receptor beta chains drawn from one sample of a study of blood T cell repertoires in COVID-19. This table comes from immunoSEQ multiplex PCR, and its TCRdb copy is limited to in-frame clones, with some not included. The repertoire holds tens of thousands of clones, 88% seen once, with approximately 6.3% in the top ten. Sequencing used peripheral blood. The receptors come from a man aged 50 to 59 with active COVID-19. The CDR3 runs from the conserved cysteine through the conserved F or W. A D gene is named only where the DNA matches it firmly. Only part of the rows carry a size: once, few, many, or a class if the clone is expanded.

TRBV7-9 NA NA CASSEGPTGAFF
TRBV19 NA NA CASSRPGGPQTYEQYF
TRBV4-1 NA NA CASSERGHKPGNTIYF
TRBV5-1 NA NA CASSLEGYGYTF
TRBV30 once NA CAWSPGGRLNEKLFF
TRBV11-3 NA TRBD1 CASSPQGIGSYNEQFF
TRBV13 once NA CASSWSNYGYTF
TRBV11-2 NA TRBD1 CASSHRDRGRETQYF
TRBV2 NA NA CASIPDSNQPQHF
TRBV7-3 NA TRBD1 CASSLRGGQSSYEQYF
TRBV6-2/TRBV6-3 NA NA CASSYTGTLTDTQYF
TRBV27 NA TRBD1 CASADRDYGYTF
TRBV20-1 NA NA CSASRQGSYSNQPQHF
TRBV28 NA TRBD2 CASSSAGGPLEQYF
TRBV28 NA TRBD2 CASSPGTSGRAEQFF
TRBV18 NA TRBD1 CASSPGQGNYGYTF
TRBV6-4 NA NA CASSRESQNAGELFF
TRBV3-1/TRBV3-2 NA TRBD1 CASSRGWAGGEETQYF
TRBV3-1/TRBV3-2 NA NA CASSTPLLGNTIYF
TRBV11-2 NA NA CASSLNRDTEAFF
TRBV29-1 NA TRBD2 CSALRRGAGEQYF
TRBV7-3 once NA CASSPIVTVTDTQYF
TRBV9 NA TRBD1 CASSVATGRGNEKLFF
TRBV29-1 NA TRBD1 CSVRDRVPRDTQYF
TRBV28 once TRBD2 CASRLGGGANEQFF
TRBV19 NA NA CASSISRTRGNYGYTF
TRBV6-4 few NA CASSVAGLGTDTQYF
TRBV5-1 NA NA CASSLTQNTGELFF
TRBV7-9 NA TRBD1 CASSGQGASSMNTEAFF
TRBV7-2 NA TRBD2 CASSISGIGDTQYF
TRBV6-2/TRBV6-3 NA TRBD1 CASSSVTGRNSPLHF
TRBV13 NA TRBD2 CASSGTSGGVRETQYF
TRBV3-1/TRBV3-2 NA NA CASSQYPYGYTF
TRBV5-6 NA NA CASSRSPAPLHF
TRBV27 NA TRBD2 CASSFWGLAGAPEQFF
TRBV5-1 NA TRBD1 CASSLAGTGMHYGYTF
TRBV7-3 NA NA CASSPANTGELFF
TRBV18 once TRBD1 CASCLDRDLTDTQYF
TRBV19 NA NA CASSGGQLLNEQFF